The present entry profiles one T cell receptor beta chain with its context. This entry belongs to a study of blood T cell repertoires in COVID-19. The wider study: From the United States, Italy and Spain came samples of acute and convalescent COVID-19. In each case, the material was cDNA or gDNA derived from T cells, B-cell-depleted T cells, or PBMCs.

Trimming stripped 2 bases from V and 0 bases from J, with 14 bases between. The CDR3 has 16 residues. Germline-derived CDR1 and CDR2 are SGHRS and YFSETQ. TCRdb's copy holds only in-frame clones and misses some; the assay was immunoSEQ multiplex PCR. The repertoire holds some 290,000 clones, with around 87% as singletons. The sample consisted of peripheral blood. The chain uses TRBV5-1 and TRBJ1-1; D gene ambiguous. This TCR was recovered from a woman between 45 and 65 years old who had recovered from COVID-19. DNA of the CDR3: TGCGCCAGCAGCTTAGTCGGCGGTAACTTGAACACTGAAGCTTTCTTT. Translated, it gives CASSLVGGNLNTEAFF.